The TCR beta chain described here comes from a study of CD8 T cells in ankylosing spondylitis. Study-level findings and limits: Ankylosing spondylitis blood seemed to carry a telltale TCR beta motif made of under ten highly homologous variants.

This CDR3 is built from 14 residues. CDR1 and CDR2 (germline): SEHNR, FQNEAQ (reference sequence). The ends were cut back, 4 bases at V and 2 bases at J, with 11 bases in the middle. Notes on this clonotype: Its antigen is currently unknown.

Each CDR3 protein gets one entry after TCRdb re-called the 5' RACE reads with MiXCR. The table has 400,000 or so distinct CDR3 sequences, 25% to 30% seen once. The rearrangement uses TRBV7-9 and TRBJ2-5; D unclear. The TCR originated in a male donor with ankylosing spondylitis. The specimen sequenced was blood, either unsorted or a sorted T cell fraction (not recorded which). CDR3: CASSSRPTQETQYF. DNA of the CDR3: TGTGCCAGCAGCTCCAGACCGACTCAAGAGACCCAGTACTTC.